This T cell receptor beta chain came from a study of blood T cell repertoires in COVID-19. In the study overall: Acute and convalescent COVID-19 specimens originated in the United States, Italy and Spain.

The data were produced by immunoSEQ multiplex PCR, yet TCRdb's version contains in-frame clones alone and is incomplete. Counted here are about 72,000 clones, just over 85% occurring once; the ten biggest clones make up roughly a tenth. The sample taken for sequencing was peripheral blood. This receptor was obtained from a man between 65 and 80 years old with active or convalescent COVID-19.

In nucleotides, the CDR3 is TGCGCCAGCAGCTTGGGCTACGGGAGTATCGGGGCTAGGCAGTATTTT. As protein: CASSLGYGSIGARQYF. V usage is TRBV5-1 and J usage is TRBJ2-3, with a tentative D call TRBD2 (6 bases). The CDR3 length is 16 residues. CDR1 and CDR2 (germline): SGHRS, YFSETQ. Trimming left V 0 bases short and J 11 bases short, with 22 bases between.